The 24 T cell receptor beta chains given below trace back to one sample, sequenced in a study of T cell responses to AZD1222 COVID-19 vaccine. Generated by immunoSEQ multiplex PCR, the TCRdb table keeps only in-frame clones and is missing some. This sample carries some 150,000 clones, 80% to 90% of them seen once, and the ten largest clones take around 3.5%. The sample consisted of peripheral blood, taken on day 0 of AZD1222 vaccination. These receptor sequences come from an adult in good health.

The chain recombines TRBV19 with TRBJ1-2, with 9 positions matching TRBD1. V shed 10 bases, J shed 1 base, and the junction held 13 bases outside the gene matches. The CDR3 has 16 residues. Germline CDR1 is LNHDA and CDR2 is SQIVND (reference sequence). This CDR3 is CATLGGQGRINYGYTF. CDR3 nucleotides: TGTGCCACCCTAGGGGGACAGGGAAGGATTAACTATGGCTACACCTTC.

The rearrangement links TRBV30 to TRBJ1-2; D is undetermined. In germline, CDR1 is GTSNPN, CDR2 SVGIG (reference sequence). V dropped 5 bases and J dropped 2 bases, with 6 bases sitting between them. CDR3 length: 11 residues. CDR3 in amino acids: CAWLENYGYTF. In DNA form, the CDR3 reads TGTGCCTGGTTGGAGAACTATGGCTACACCTTC.

The rearrangement links TRBV5-1 to TRBJ1-6; 7 bases are shared with TRBD1. V lost 2 bases, J lost 7 bases, and 3 bases stayed unmatched. The CDR3 totals 14 residues. CDR1 is SGHRS and CDR2 is YFSETQ in the germline V gene. The CDR3 DNA reads TGCGCCAGCAGCTTAGGACAGGAAAATTCACCCCTCCACTTT. As protein: CASSLGQENSPLHF.

The chain combines TRBV7-9 with TRBJ2-5; D perhaps matches TRBD2 (5 bases). The CDR3 has 19 amino acids. V was shortened by 7 bases and J by 1 base, with 28 bases between the two germline ends. CDR1 is SEHNR, CDR2 FQNEAQ, per germline (reference sequence). The CDR3 sequence is CASIPPWASLTDAQETQYF. CDR3 DNA: TGTGCCAGCATCCCACCGTGGGCTAGCCTAACCGATGCCCAAGAGACCCAGTACTTC.

The J gene is TRBJ1-2, the V gene TRBV11-2; D is unclear. This CDR3 region has 13 residues. Per the germline V gene, CDR1 is SGHAT and CDR2 is FQNNGV. Deletions cut 3 bases from V and 6 bases from J, with 11 bases between. CDR3 residues: CASSFRGTDGYTF. CDR3 DNA sequence: TGTGCCAGCAGCTTCCGGGGAACGGATGGCTACACCTTC.

J is TRBJ1-2 and V is TRBV19, with D maybe TRBD1 (6 bases). Germline CDR1 reads LNHDA; CDR2 reads SQIVND (reference sequence). The CDR3 sequence is 14 residues long. V was pared by 5 bases and J by 3 bases, with 13 bases between. This CDR3 is CASSRTVSYYGYTF. In DNA, the CDR3 is TGTGCCAGTAGTCGGACAGTGAGTTACTATGGCTACACCTTC. Combining the CDR3 with reference TRBV19 and TRBJ1-2 gives the whole variable domain DGGITQSPKYLFRKEGQNVTLSCEQNLNHDAMYWYRQDPGQGLRLIYYSQIVNDFQKGDIAEGYSVSREKKESFPLTVTSAQKNPTAFYLCASSRTVSYYGYTFGSGTRLTVV.

The chain carries TRBV13 and TRBJ2-3, with D unresolved. The V end lost 1 base, the J end lost 5 bases, and 4 bases lay between the germline ends. CDR1 and CDR2 from the germline V gene are PRHDT and FYEKMQ (reference sequence). This CDR3 is 12 amino acids long. CDR3 nucleotides: TGTGCCAGCAGCTTAGAGGGAGATACGCAGTATTTT. Amino acids: CASSLEGDTQYF.

V gene TRBV3-1 (or the pseudogene TRBV3-2) combines with J gene TRBJ2-1, with a weak D call TRBD2 (6 bases). Germline CDR1 reads LGHDT; CDR2 reads YNNKEL (reference sequence). The length of the CDR3 is 13 residues. Trimming removed 2 bases from V and 7 bases from J, with 9 bases in between. In nucleotides, the CDR3 is TGTGCCAGCAGCCAACTAGCGCGTAATGAGCAGTTCTTC. Translated: CASSQLARNEQFF.

J is TRBJ2-6 and V is TRBV9, with TRBD2 identical over 8 bases. The CDR3 is 16 residues long. With 4 bases clipped from V and 0 bases from J, the junction kept 3 bases outside the gene matches. Germline assignment: CDR1 SGDLS and CDR2 YYNGEE. DNA for the CDR3: TGTGCCAGCAGCTTCGGGACTAGCTCTGGGGCCAACGTCCTGACTTTC. This codes for CASSFGTSSGANVLTF.

The chain links TRBV4-1 to TRBJ1-6; TRBD1 might be the D (6 bases). The CDR3 is 15 residues long. V lost 4 bases, J lost 7 bases, and 14 bases lay in between. Germline-derived CDR1 and CDR2 are MGHRA and YSYEKL. Here the CDR3 reads CASSPLDRGNSPLHF. The CDR3 nucleotides are TGCGCCAGCAGCCCCTTGGACAGAGGGAATTCACCCCTCCACTTT.

This clone was observed a few times. This chain joins TRBV7-7 and TRBJ2-7; no clear D gene. This CDR3 has 15 amino acids. Germline CDR1 is SSHAT and CDR2 is FNYEAQ (reference sequence). With 5 bases removed from V and 2 bases from J, the gap between germline ends came to 16 bases. The CDR3 DNA reads as TGTGCCAGCAGCCTCCGACCGAGTACCCCCTACGAGCAGTACTTC. Its translation: CASSLRPSTPYEQYF.

This clone was seen only a few times. CDR3 loop: CASKTDYEQYF. The CDR3, as DNA: TGTGCCAGCAAGACCGACTACGAGCAGTACTTC. The chain employs TRBV28 and TRBJ2-7; D ambiguous. CDR1 and CDR2 (germline): MDHEN, SYDVKM. The CDR3 loop spans 11 amino acids. V was clipped by 7 bases and J by 3 bases, with 7 bases between them.

The J gene is TRBJ2-5, the V gene TRBV5-1, with 10 positions matching TRBD2. Germline V CDR1 and CDR2: SGHRS, YFSETQ. The CDR3 runs 17 residues. With 0 bases clipped from V and 5 bases from J, the junction kept 10 bases outside the gene matches. DNA for the CDR3: TGCGCCAGCAGCTTGGGGCAGCGGGAGGGCCTTCGTGAGACCCAGTACTTC. Protein sequence: CASSLGQREGLRETQYF.

This clone was counted once. V and J are TRBV7-9 and TRBJ1-4; 9 bases match TRBD1. Germline loops: CDR1 SEHNR, CDR2 FQNEAQ (reference sequence). V shed 5 bases and J 8 bases; nucleotides not matched to a gene: 9. The CDR3 covers 15 residues. The DNA for the CDR3 is TGTGCCAGCAGCCCAACAGGGGGCGCGGGGGAAAAACTGTTTTTT. It codes for CASSPTGGAGEKLFF.

This sequence joins TRBV27 and TRBJ1-6, with 11 bases that match TRBD1. This CDR3 spans 17 amino acids. With 6 bases clipped from V and 9 bases from J, the junction kept 13 bases outside the gene matches. From germline, CDR1 is MNHEY and CDR2 SMNVEV (reference sequence). CDR3 in DNA: TGTGCCAGCAGCCCCATTGCCCTGGACAGGGGGCTTTCACCCCTCCACTTT. Its translation: CASSPIALDRGLSPLHF.

The V gene is TRBV7-8, the J gene TRBJ2-6; D call uncertain. Germline V lookup: CDR1 SGHVS, CDR2 FQNEAQ. CDR3 size: 13 residues. Trimming cost V 3 bases and J 4 bases, with 4 bases left between them. CDR3 amino acids: CASSFSGANVLTF. The CDR3 nucleotides are TGTGCCAGCAGCTTCTCGGGGGCCAACGTCCTGACTTTC. The variable domain in full, with the rest retrieved from reference TRBV7-8 and TRBJ2-6, is GAGVSQSPRYKVAKRGQDVALRCDPISGHVSLFWYQQALGQGPEFLTYFQNEAQLDKSGLPSDRFFAERPEGSVSTLKIQRTQQEDSAVYLCASSFSGANVLTFGAGSRLTVL.

As DNA, the CDR3 is TGTGCCAGCAGCTTAGTCCTGGATTCCTATGGCTACACCTTC. It specifies CASSLVLDSYGYTF. The V gene is TRBV7-9, the J gene TRBJ1-2; D remains ambiguous. Germline lookup yields CDR1 SEHNR and CDR2 FQNEAQ (reference sequence). V lost 1 base and J 4 bases, leaving 10 bases between the germline ends. The CDR3 contains 14 residues.

This chain uses TRBV29-1 with TRBJ1-6; 11 bases line up with TRBD1. With 6 bases clipped from V and 8 bases from J, the junction kept 0 bases outside the gene matches. There are 12 residues in the CDR3. Germline V gene data show CDR1 as SQVTM and CDR2 as ANQGSEA. This CDR3 is CSVGQGDSPLHF. Here the CDR3 DNA reads TGCAGCGTGGGACAGGGGGATTCACCCCTCCACTTT.

The sample holds one count of this clone. The chain couples TRBV7-2 to TRBJ2-1; the match to TRBD1 covers 7 bases. V gave up 1 base and J gave up 4 bases; unmatched junction bases: 4. Germline-derived CDR1 and CDR2 are SGHTA and FQGNSA. The CDR3 length is 15 residues. This CDR3 is CASSLDGTVYNEQFF. DNA for the CDR3: TGTGCCAGCAGCTTAGACGGGACAGTATACAATGAGCAGTTCTTC.

This chain connects TRBV27 to TRBJ2-1; perhaps TRBD2 as D (6 bases). V lost 3 bases, J lost 8 bases, and 17 bases lay in between. The CDR3 runs 15 residues. Germline V gives CDR1 MNHEY, CDR2 SMNVEV (reference sequence). CDR3 amino acids: CASSLGLTSSDEQFF. CDR3 bases: TGTGCCAGCAGTTTGGGACTGACTAGTTCCGATGAGCAGTTCTTC.

This clone was counted once. The chain joins TRBV30 to TRBJ1-2; perhaps TRBD1 as D (5 bases). The CDR3 has 14 amino acids. Trimming cost V 4 bases and J 1 base, with 13 bases left between them. Germline V CDR1 and CDR2: GTSNPN, SVGIG (reference sequence). CDR3 amino acids: CAWTRDGYNYGYTF. In DNA, the CDR3 is TGTGCCTGGACCCGGGACGGATATAACTATGGCTACACCTTC.

The chain is built from TRBV6-5 and TRBJ1-5; the D is unclear. Looked up from germline, CDR1 is MNHEY and CDR2 is SVGAGI. This CDR3 region has 13 residues. The ends were cut back, 7 bases at V and 1 base at J, with 8 bases in the middle. The CDR3, as DNA: TGTGCCAGCATTAACACAAGCAATCAGCCCCAGCATTTT. Translating gives CASINTSNQPQHF.

The CDR3 coding sequence is TGTGCCAGCAAAACGGGCAGCCTAAATTCACCCCTCCACTTT. Translating it yields CASKTGSLNSPLHF. The chain joins TRBV2 to TRBJ1-6; D unresolved. Per the germline V gene, CDR1 is SNHLY and CDR2 is FYNNEI. V was shortened by 7 bases and J by 7 bases, with 14 bases between the two germline ends. The CDR3 is made up of 14 amino acids.

The rearrangement links TRBV12-2 to TRBJ1-1. TRBV12-2 represents a pseudogene. The CDR3 runs 17 residues. CDR3 nucleotide sequence: TGTGCAAGTCGCTTACGCGGGCCCGGGGGGGTGAACACTGAAGCTTTCTTT. Amino acid sequence: CASRLRGPGGVNTEAFF.